The 22 T cell receptor beta chains below come from one sample, sequenced in a study of identical twins. MiXCR was run by TCRdb on the 5' RACE reads, yielding one entry per CDR3 protein. The profile shows hundreds of thousands of distinct CDR3 sequences, roughly 6% of them singletons. Sequencing was performed on naive T cells sorted from blood. The receptors here all came from a man between 18 and 35 years old in good health.

This chain connects TRBV6-5 to TRBJ2-1; D is uncertain. The V and J ends lost 4 bases and 5 bases respectively, with 12 bases between them. Germline V gives CDR1 MNHEY, CDR2 SVGAGI. The CDR3 extends over 14 amino acids. CDR3 region: CASSSRLTNNEQFF. For the CDR3, the DNA is TGTGCCAGCAGTTCAAGGCTAACCAACAATGAGCAGTTCTTC.

This clonotype has ten or more counts. This rearrangement joins TRBV4-3 to TRBJ2-1; the D gene is possibly TRBD2 (6 bases). V was clipped by 0 bases and J by 15 bases, with 15 bases between them. CDR1 is LGHNA, CDR2 YSLEER, per germline. This CDR3 contains 13 residues. This CDR3 is CASSQEGSGLPFF. CDR3 in DNA: TGCGCCAGCAGCCAAGAGGGGTCGGGACTTCCGTTCTTC.

This clonotype was counted between two and nine times. The chain joins TRBV12-3 or TRBV12-4 to TRBJ2-1; TRBD2 matches 7 bases. CDR3 length: 15 residues. The J segment lost 3 bases and the V segment lost 3 bases, leaving 5 bases of the junction unmatched. The CDR3 bases are TGTGCCAGCAGTTTGATGGCTAGCGGCTACAATGAGCAGTTCTTC. Translation gives CASSLMASGYNEQFF.

This clonotype was found many times. Here the CDR3 DNA reads TGTGCCAGCACCAGGCGGACGTACAATGAGCAGTTCTTC. This sequence encodes CASTRRTYNEQFF. The chain uses TRBV12-3 or TRBV12-4 and TRBJ2-1; D unresolved. V was cut by 7 bases and J by 4 bases, with 11 bases left in between. The CDR3 is made up of 13 amino acids.

This clonotype was counted at least ten times. The chain carries TRBV12-3 or TRBV12-4 and TRBJ2-1; 7 nucleotides line up with TRBD1. The CDR3 runs 14 residues. V shed 7 bases and J 6 bases; nucleotides not matched to a gene: 9. CDR3 sequence (DNA): TGTGCCAGCACAGGTGAAAGGGGGCCCAATGAGCAGTTCTTC. It encodes CASTGERGPNEQFF.

This clonotype was detected a few times. CDR3: CASSLASSLAGHNEQFF. CDR3 coding DNA: TGTGCCAGCAGCTTAGCATCCTCACTAGCGGGGCACAATGAGCAGTTCTTC. The rearrangement joins TRBV7-6 to TRBJ2-1; 10 positions agree with TRBD2. Unmatched junction bases numbered 7, after V lost 0 bases and J lost 5 bases. CDR1 and CDR2 from the germline V gene are SGHVS and FNYEAQ. The CDR3 has 17 residues.

This clonotype was counted ten times or more. The chain links TRBV7-9 to TRBJ2-4; 8 bases agree with TRBD1. The CDR3 runs 17 residues. The junction had 12 bases not matched to a gene; V was cut back by 7 bases and J by 1 base. Germline CDR1 SEHNR, CDR2 FQNEAQ (reference sequence). The CDR3 loop is CASNDLSGGMAKNIQYF. The CDR3 DNA is TGTGCCAGCAACGATCTCTCAGGGGGCATGGCCAAAAACATTCAGTACTTC.

Ten or more counts support this clonotype. The chain employs TRBV10-2 and TRBJ1-6; a possible D gene is TRBD1 (6 bases). The CDR3 extends over 15 amino acids. CDR1 is WSHSY, CDR2 SAAADI, per germline. V shed 9 bases and J shed 4 bases, with 16 bases lying between them. Written as DNA, the CDR3 is TGCGCCAGTACACAGGGTAGGGGGTATAATTCACCCCTCCACTTT. This codes for CASTQGRGYNSPLHF.

This clonotype has a count of ten or more. The genes are TRBV12-3 or TRBV12-4 and TRBJ2-3, with TRBD2 identical over 14 bases. The V gene end was trimmed by 0 bases and the J gene end by 2 bases; junction bases not matched to a gene: 4. The CDR3 is made up of 18 amino acids. CDR3 region: CASSLARGLAGDTDTQYF. The CDR3 region has the DNA TGTGCCAGCAGTTTAGCTCGGGGACTAGCGGGAGACACAGATACGCAGTATTTT.

This clonotype occurred a few times. The V and J genes are TRBV7-6 and TRBJ2-6; 8 nucleotides match TRBD1. Germline CDR1 is SGHVS and CDR2 is FNYEAQ. The CDR3 extends over 18 amino acids. V lost 5 bases and J lost 0; bases outside the gene matches: 9. The CDR3 sequence is CASSLAGTGYSGANVLTF. DNA of the CDR3: TGTGCCAGCAGCCTTGCCGGGACAGGTTACTCTGGGGCCAACGTCCTGACTTTC.

The table lists this clonotype with a few counts. The chain uses TRBV12-3 or TRBV12-4 and TRBJ1-6; 10 positions match TRBD1. The CDR3 has 15 amino acids. Germline trimming cut 1 base from V and 13 bases from J; bases unmatched to any gene: 7. CDR3 DNA: TGTGCCAGCAGTTTAGGTGGGACAGGGGCTCAGCCCCTCCACTTT. Protein sequence: CASSLGGTGAQPLHF.

The chain couples TRBV20-1 to TRBJ2-7; 8 positions agree with TRBD1. Germline lookup yields CDR1 DFQATT and CDR2 SNEGSKA (reference sequence). The CDR3 extends over 13 amino acids. V shed 3 bases and J 0 bases; nucleotides not matched to a gene: 1. The CDR3 DNA is TGCAGTGCTAGGGACAGGGCCTCCTACGAGCAGTACGTC. Protein product: CSARDRASYEQYV.

The chain has TRBV14 and TRBJ2-1; D might be TRBD2 (5 bases). The germline V and J ends were trimmed by 7 bases and 6 bases, with 19 bases remaining between them. Per germline, CDR1 SGHDN and CDR2 FVKESK. This CDR3 spans 15 amino acids. The CDR3 bases are TGTGCCAGCAACAAGGGCGGACTCACTTTCAATGAGCAGTTCTTC. This codes for CASNKGGLTFNEQFF.

The table lists this clonotype with a few counts. The rearrangement uses TRBV7-8 and TRBJ2-1; weak D call: TRBD2 (6 bases). V was cut by 2 bases and J by 3 bases, with 14 bases left in between. Germline-derived CDR1 and CDR2 are SGHVS and FQNEAQ. This CDR3 comprises 16 residues. As DNA, the CDR3 is TGTGCCAGCAGCTTATTGACGGGAGCCCTCTACAATGAGCAGTTCTTC. The encoded protein is CASSLLTGALYNEQFF.

This clonotype showed up many times. The rearrangement uses TRBV12-3 or TRBV12-4 and TRBJ2-2; 9 nucleotides align to TRBD1. CDR3 length: 15 amino acids. With V trimmed by 5 bases and J by 3 bases, 4 bases remained unmatched. The CDR3 here is CASSQQGADTGELFF. The CDR3 nucleotides read TGTGCCAGCAGTCAACAGGGGGCGGACACCGGGGAGCTGTTTTTT.

This clonotype has a count of ten or more. The chain links TRBV29-1 to TRBJ1-6; TRBD1 agrees at 7 bases. CDR1 SQVTM and CDR2 ANQGSEA come from the germline V gene. The V and J ends lost 7 bases and 8 bases, in that order; junction bases with no gene match: 14. The CDR3 is made up of 15 amino acids. The DNA of the CDR3 is TGCAGCGCCCGGAGGGGGCAGACGGCGGATTCACCCCTCCACTTT. Encoded protein: CSARRGQTADSPLHF.

At least ten counts were recorded for this clonotype. V is TRBV28 and J is TRBJ2-3; a possible D gene is TRBD2 (5 bases). The V end lost 4 bases, the J end lost 2 bases, and 7 bases lay between the germline ends. Germline V gene lookup returns CDR1 MDHEN and CDR2 SYDVKM. This CDR3 is 13 amino acids long. The CDR3 is CASSSDSTDTQYF. CDR3 bases: TGTGCCAGCAGTTCGGACTCCACAGATACGCAGTATTTT.

The table lists this clonotype with a few counts. For the CDR3, the DNA is TGTGCCAGCAGCTTGCAACCGGGACTAGCGCACGAGCAGTACTTC. Protein: CASSLQPGLAHEQYF. V usage is TRBV7-9 and J usage is TRBJ2-7; 10 bases agree with TRBD2. The CDR3 contains 15 residues. The V segment lost 3 bases and the J segment 5 bases; nucleotides outside the gene matches: 7. Germline CDR1 reads SEHNR; CDR2 reads FQNEAQ (reference sequence).

This clonotype was detected ten times or more. The chain joins TRBV12-3 or TRBV12-4 to TRBJ2-3, with D possibly matching TRBD2 (7 bases). The CDR3 loop spans 15 amino acids. Trimming left V 7 bases short and J 0 bases short, with 14 bases between. The CDR3 is CASTWGGGSTDTQYF. Written as DNA, the CDR3 is TGTGCCAGCACCTGGGGCGGGGGCAGCACAGATACGCAGTATTTT.

This clonotype was found many times. V and J are TRBV29-1 and TRBJ1-2; D is perhaps TRBD1 (5 bases). The CDR3 loop spans 13 amino acids. Trimming took off 2 bases at V and 4 bases at J, with 11 bases between the two ends. Germline V gene data show CDR1 as SQVTM and CDR2 as ANQGSEA. CDR3 coding DNA: TGCAGCGTTGAATTGGGGGGTAGCTATGGCTACACCTTC. It codes for CSVELGGSYGYTF. Supplemented by reference TRBV29-1 and TRBJ1-2, the full variable domain reads SAVISQKPSRDICQRGTSLTIQCQVDSQVTMMFWYRQQPGQSLTLIATANQGSEATYESGFVIDKFPISRPNLTFSTLTVSNMSPEDSSIYLCSVELGGSYGYTFGSGTRLTVV.

The chain uses TRBV5-1 and TRBJ2-3, with 7 bases identical to TRBD2. This CDR3 has 15 amino acids. With 0 bases clipped from V and 8 bases from J, the junction kept 9 bases outside the gene matches. The V gene's germline CDR1 is SGHRS and CDR2 YFSETQ. CDR3 DNA sequence: TGCGCCAGCAGCTTGGGTGGGACTAAATCAGGTACGCAGTATTTT. This encodes CASSLGGTKSGTQYF.

This clonotype has more than one count but fewer than ten. The CDR3 sequence is CASSWDPGSNTEAFF. The CDR3 nucleotides read TGCGCCAGCAGCTGGGACCCAGGGTCCAACACTGAAGCTTTCTTT. The V gene is TRBV5-1, the J gene TRBJ1-1; D is possibly TRBD1 (5 bases). CDR1 is SGHRS and CDR2 is YFSETQ in the germline V gene. The CDR3 sequence is 15 residues long. Trimming stripped 3 bases from V and 2 bases from J, with 14 bases between. The full variable domain, completed using reference TRBV5-1 and TRBJ1-1, is KAGVTQTPRYLIKTRGQQVTLSCSPISGHRSVSWYQQTPGQGLQFLFEYFSETQRNKGNFPGRFSGRQFSNSRSEMNVSTLELGDSALYLCASSWDPGSNTEAFFGQGTRLTVV.